The rows below give T cell receptor beta chains drawn from one sample of a study of cytotoxic CD8 clonotypes in ibrutinib-treated CLL. The data were produced by immunoSEQ multiplex PCR, yet TCRdb's version contains in-frame clones alone and is incomplete. The table records more than 45,000 clones, approximately 87% of them present only once. Sequencing was performed on PBMCs, taken after 24 months of ibrutinib treatment. The receptors were sampled from a human donor with chronic lymphocytic leukemia. The CDR3 runs from the conserved cysteine through the conserved F or W. A D gene is named only where the DNA matches it firmly. Not all rows give a size; the values are once, few, many and, for expanded clones, a class.

CDR3 DNA: TGTGCCAGCAGCTTAGTCGTAGTCAGGGAGGACTATGGCTACACCTTC
CDR3 protein: CASSLVVVREDYGYTF
J gene: TRBJ1-2
clone size: NA
CDR3 length: 16
V gene: TRBV5-5
D gene: NA

CDR3 DNA: TGCGCCAGCAGCCAGGACATAGCGGGGTTCTCTGGGGCCAACGTCCTGACTTTC
CDR3 protein: CASSQDIAGFSGANVLTF
J gene: TRBJ2-6
clone size: NA
CDR3 length: 18
V gene: TRBV4-3
D gene: TRBD2

CDR3 DNA: TGCGCCAGCAACTTACGGACGGGGGCGGCCACTGAAGCTTTCTTT
CDR3 protein: CASNLRTGAATEAFF
J gene: TRBJ1-1
clone size: once
CDR3 length: 15
V gene: TRBV5-1
D gene: NA

CDR3 DNA: TGTGCCAGCAGCCTTGGGACAGGGGGGAACACTGAAGCTTTCTTT
CDR3 protein: CASSLGTGGNTEAFF
J gene: TRBJ1-1
clone size: once
CDR3 length: 15
V gene: TRBV11-3
D gene: TRBD1

CDR3 DNA: TGTGCCAGCAGCTTCCGGGTAGGCACTGAAGCTTTCTTT
CDR3 protein: CASSFRVGTEAFF
J gene: TRBJ1-1
clone size: NA
CDR3 length: 13
V gene: TRBV13
D gene: NA

CDR3 DNA: TGTGCCAGTAGTATGTCAAACACTCCGGGGATTTCACGGAACGAGCAGTACTTC
CDR3 protein: CASSMSNTPGISRNEQYF
J gene: TRBJ2-7
clone size: NA
CDR3 length: 18
V gene: TRBV19
D gene: NA

CDR3 DNA: TGTGCCAGCAGTTTCCGGGACAGGGTTAACAATGAGCAGTTCTTC
CDR3 protein: CASSFRDRVNNEQFF
J gene: TRBJ2-1
clone size: NA
CDR3 length: 15
V gene: TRBV28
D gene: TRBD1

CDR3 DNA: TGTGCCAGCTCACCCGAACGCAATCAGCCCCAGCATTTT
CDR3 protein: CASSPERNQPQHF
J gene: TRBJ1-5
clone size: NA
CDR3 length: 13
V gene: TRBV18
D gene: NA

CDR3 DNA: TGTGCCAGCAGTACTGGGACAGCGGGTATGAGGCAGTATTTT
CDR3 protein: CASSTGTAGMRQYF
J gene: TRBJ2-3
clone size: NA
CDR3 length: 14
V gene: TRBV6-5
D gene: NA

CDR3 DNA: TGCAGCGGGGGAGCGAACACTGAAGCTTTCTTT
CDR3 protein: CSGGANTEAFF
J gene: TRBJ1-1
clone size: NA
CDR3 length: 11
V gene: TRBV29-1
D gene: NA

CDR3 DNA: TGCAGCGTGCGGGCTAGCGGGATGAAAGAGCAGTACTTC
CDR3 protein: CSVRASGMKEQYF
J gene: TRBJ2-7
clone size: NA
CDR3 length: 13
V gene: TRBV29-1
D gene: TRBD2

CDR3 DNA: TGTGCCAGCAGCTTAGCAGGGGGGGGAAATGAAAAACTGTTTTTT
CDR3 protein: CASSLAGGGNEKLFF
J gene: TRBJ1-4
clone size: NA
CDR3 length: 15
V gene: TRBV7-6
D gene: NA

CDR3 DNA: TGCAGCGTTGAAGACGGGTTTGGTCAGCCCCAGCATTTT
CDR3 protein: CSVEDGFGQPQHF
J gene: TRBJ1-5
clone size: NA
CDR3 length: 13
V gene: TRBV29-1
D gene: NA

CDR3 DNA: TGTGCCAGCAGCTTTGGACGAGGGGGTGAGCAGTTCTTC
CDR3 protein: CASSFGRGGEQFF
J gene: TRBJ2-1
clone size: NA
CDR3 length: 13
V gene: TRBV5-8
D gene: NA

CDR3 DNA: TGTGCCAGCAGCTTAGCGCCCACCGGGACAAACTATGGCTACACCTTC
CDR3 protein: CASSLAPTGTNYGYTF
J gene: TRBJ1-2
clone size: NA
CDR3 length: 16
V gene: TRBV11-2
D gene: NA

CDR3 DNA: TGTGCCAGCATAGGTGCGCACACTGAAGCTTTCTTT
CDR3 protein: CASIGAHTEAFF
J gene: TRBJ1-1
clone size: few
CDR3 length: 12
V gene: TRBV28
D gene: NA

CDR3 DNA: TGTGCCAGCACCGAGGACATCGTATCCAACTCCTACAATGAGCAGTTCTTC
CDR3 protein: CASTEDIVSNSYNEQFF
J gene: TRBJ2-1
clone size: NA
CDR3 length: 17
V gene: TRBV28
D gene: NA

CDR3 DNA: TGTGCCAGCAACTGGGCAGCTAGCTCCTACAATGAGCAGTTCTTC
CDR3 protein: CASNWAASSYNEQFF
J gene: TRBJ2-1
clone size: once
CDR3 length: 15
V gene: TRBV5-6
D gene: NA

CDR3 DNA: TGTGCCACCAGCAGGAGGACATCATCCTACGAGCAGTACTTC
CDR3 protein: CATSRRTSSYEQYF
J gene: TRBJ2-7
clone size: NA
CDR3 length: 14
V gene: TRBV15
D gene: NA

CDR3 DNA: TGCAGCGCGGCAGGGACTAGCGGGAGCACAGATACGCAGTATTTT
CDR3 protein: CSAAGTSGSTDTQYF
J gene: TRBJ2-3
clone size: NA
CDR3 length: 15
V gene: TRBV29-1
D gene: TRBD2

CDR3 DNA: TGTGCCAGCAGCCAAGAAAGGCTGGGGGGGCAAGAGACCCAGTACTTC
CDR3 protein: CASSQERLGGQETQYF
J gene: TRBJ2-5
clone size: NA
CDR3 length: 16
V gene: TRBV14
D gene: TRBD2

CDR3 DNA: TGTGCCAGCAGCCCGGACAATAACCCGTATGGCTACACCTTC
CDR3 protein: CASSPDNNPYGYTF
J gene: TRBJ1-2
clone size: few
CDR3 length: 14
V gene: TRBV7-9
D gene: NA

CDR3 DNA: TGTGCCAGTAGTAATGAGCGCCGGGACGTAAATGGCTACACCTTC
CDR3 protein: CASSNERRDVNGYTF
J gene: TRBJ1-2
clone size: NA
CDR3 length: 15
V gene: TRBV19
D gene: NA

CDR3 DNA: TGTGCCAGCTCAATGGTGACCGGGGAGCTGTTTTTT
CDR3 protein: CASSMVTGELFF
J gene: TRBJ2-2
clone size: once
CDR3 length: 12
V gene: TRBV18
D gene: NA

CDR3 DNA: TGTGCCAGCAGTCCACTCCAAGCAGATACGCAGTATTTT
CDR3 protein: CASSPLQADTQYF
J gene: TRBJ2-3
clone size: NA
CDR3 length: 13
V gene: TRBV6-5
D gene: NA

CDR3 DNA: TGCGCCAGCAGCTTGGGCGGGACACACGGTGCTGATACGCAGTATTTT
CDR3 protein: CASSLGGTHGADTQYF
J gene: TRBJ2-3
clone size: NA
CDR3 length: 16
V gene: TRBV5-1
D gene: NA

CDR3 DNA: TGTGCCAGCAGCGTCAACACCTGGGAGACCCAGTACTTC
CDR3 protein: CASSVNTWETQYF
J gene: TRBJ2-5
clone size: NA
CDR3 length: 13
V gene: TRBV9
D gene: NA

CDR3 DNA: TGTGCCAGCAGTTTAGTTGGCTCCTACAATGAGCAGTTCTTC
CDR3 protein: CASSLVGSYNEQFF
J gene: TRBJ2-1
clone size: NA
CDR3 length: 14
V gene: TRBV28
D gene: NA

CDR3 DNA: TGTGCCAGCAGCTTGGCAACTAGCGGGGGCCACGATGAGCAGTTCTTC
CDR3 protein: CASSLATSGGHDEQFF
J gene: TRBJ2-1
clone size: NA
CDR3 length: 16
V gene: TRBV5-4
D gene: TRBD2

CDR3 DNA: TGTGCCAGCACCACCTCTGGGGCCTATGGCTACACCTTC
CDR3 protein: CASTTSGAYGYTF
J gene: TRBJ1-2
clone size: NA
CDR3 length: 13
V gene: TRBV28
D gene: NA

CDR3 DNA: TGTGCCAGCAGTAGGGAGGGGACAACTAATGAAAAACTGTTTTTT
CDR3 protein: CASSREGTTNEKLFF
J gene: TRBJ1-4
clone size: NA
CDR3 length: 15
V gene: TRBV2
D gene: NA

CDR3 DNA: TGTGCCAGCTACCCTAGCGGGAGTGCGGAGACCCAGTACTTC
CDR3 protein: CASYPSGSAETQYF
J gene: TRBJ2-5
clone size: NA
CDR3 length: 14
V gene: TRBV7-9
D gene: TRBD2

CDR3 DNA: TGTGCCAGCAGTTTATCAACGGCAAACACTGAAGCTTTCTTT
CDR3 protein: CASSLSTANTEAFF
J gene: TRBJ1-1
clone size: NA
CDR3 length: 14
V gene: TRBV28
D gene: NA

CDR3 DNA: TGCGCCAGCAGTGAGTCGGTAAGCGGGAATGATGAGCAGTTCTTC
CDR3 protein: CASSESVSGNDEQFF
J gene: TRBJ2-1
clone size: NA
CDR3 length: 15
V gene: TRBV10-1
D gene: TRBD2

CDR3 DNA: TGTGCTAGTGGTTTGGGAGACGGCAGCATGAACACTGAAGCTTTCTTT
CDR3 protein: CASGLGDGSMNTEAFF
J gene: TRBJ1-1
clone size: NA
CDR3 length: 16
V gene: TRBV12-5
D gene: NA